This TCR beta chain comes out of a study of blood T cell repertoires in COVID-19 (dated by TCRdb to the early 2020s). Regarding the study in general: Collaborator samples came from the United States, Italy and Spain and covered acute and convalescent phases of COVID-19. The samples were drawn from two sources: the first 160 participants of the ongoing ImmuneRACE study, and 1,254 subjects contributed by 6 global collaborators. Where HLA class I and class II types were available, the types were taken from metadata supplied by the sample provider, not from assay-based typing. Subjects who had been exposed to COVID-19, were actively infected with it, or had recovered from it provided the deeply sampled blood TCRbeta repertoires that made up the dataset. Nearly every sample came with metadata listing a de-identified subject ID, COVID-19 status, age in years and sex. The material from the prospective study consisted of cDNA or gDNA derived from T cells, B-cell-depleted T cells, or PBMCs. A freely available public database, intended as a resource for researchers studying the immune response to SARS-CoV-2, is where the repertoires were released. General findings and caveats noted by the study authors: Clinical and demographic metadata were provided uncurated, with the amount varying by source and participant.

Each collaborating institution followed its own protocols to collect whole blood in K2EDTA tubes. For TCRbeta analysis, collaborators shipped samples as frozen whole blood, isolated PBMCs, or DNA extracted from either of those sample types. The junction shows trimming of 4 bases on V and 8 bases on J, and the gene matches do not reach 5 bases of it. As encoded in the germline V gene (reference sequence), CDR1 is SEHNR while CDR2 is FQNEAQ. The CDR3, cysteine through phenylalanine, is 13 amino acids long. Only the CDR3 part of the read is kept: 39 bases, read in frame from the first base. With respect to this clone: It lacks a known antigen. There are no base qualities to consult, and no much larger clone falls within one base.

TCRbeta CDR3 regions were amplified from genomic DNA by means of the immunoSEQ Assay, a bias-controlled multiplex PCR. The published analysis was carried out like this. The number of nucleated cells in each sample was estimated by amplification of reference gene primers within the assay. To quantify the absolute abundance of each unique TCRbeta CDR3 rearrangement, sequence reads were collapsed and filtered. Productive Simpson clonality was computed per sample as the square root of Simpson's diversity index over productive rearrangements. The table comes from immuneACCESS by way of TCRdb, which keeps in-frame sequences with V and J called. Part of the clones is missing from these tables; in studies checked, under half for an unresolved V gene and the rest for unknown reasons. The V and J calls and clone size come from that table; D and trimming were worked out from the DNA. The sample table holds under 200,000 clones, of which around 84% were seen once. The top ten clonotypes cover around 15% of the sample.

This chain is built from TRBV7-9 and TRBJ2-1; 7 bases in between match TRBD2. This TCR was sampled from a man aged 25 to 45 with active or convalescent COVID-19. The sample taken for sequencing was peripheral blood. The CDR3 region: CASSSTSTYEQFF. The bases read TGTGCCAGCAGCTCGACTAGCACCTATGAGCAGTTCTTC.